This T cell receptor (beta chain) was sequenced in a study of identical twins. Via MiXCR, TCRdb re-called the 5' RACE reads, giving one row per CDR3 protein. This table holds around 530,000 distinct CDR3 sequences, over 12% found once. This CDR3 has 14 amino acids. Germline V CDR1 and CDR2: SQVTM, ANQGSEA. With 5 bases clipped from V and 6 bases from J, the junction kept 10 bases outside the gene matches. These data are also associated with another study on yellow fever vaccine responses in identical twins.

The sequenced material came from CD4+ T cells sorted from blood. The rearrangement links TRBV29-1 to TRBJ2-1, with 7 positions matching TRBD1. The sequence was collected from a woman aged 18-35 years in good health. DNA of the CDR3: TGCAGCGTTAAATACAGGGGCGATTCCAATGAGCAGTTCTTC. Protein: CSVKYRGDSNEQFF.